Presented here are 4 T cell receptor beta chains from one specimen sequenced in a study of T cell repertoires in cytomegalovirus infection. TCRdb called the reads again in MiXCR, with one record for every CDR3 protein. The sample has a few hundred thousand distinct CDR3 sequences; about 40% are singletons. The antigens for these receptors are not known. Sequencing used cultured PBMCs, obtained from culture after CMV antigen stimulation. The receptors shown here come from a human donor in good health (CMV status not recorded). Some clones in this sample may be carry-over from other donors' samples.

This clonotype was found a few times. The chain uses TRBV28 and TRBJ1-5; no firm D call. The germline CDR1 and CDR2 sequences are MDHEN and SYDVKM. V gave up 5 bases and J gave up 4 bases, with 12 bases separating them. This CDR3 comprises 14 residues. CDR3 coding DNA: TGTGCCAGCAGTCCTTGGCGGGGTAATCAGCCCCAGCATTTT. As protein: CASSPWRGNQPQHF.

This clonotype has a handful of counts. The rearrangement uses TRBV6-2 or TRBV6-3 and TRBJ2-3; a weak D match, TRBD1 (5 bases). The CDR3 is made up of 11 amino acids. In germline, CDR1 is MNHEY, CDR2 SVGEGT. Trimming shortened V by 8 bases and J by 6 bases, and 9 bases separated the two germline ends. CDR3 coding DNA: TGTGCCAGCGGCAGACAGGATACGCAGTATTTT. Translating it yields CASGRQDTQYF.

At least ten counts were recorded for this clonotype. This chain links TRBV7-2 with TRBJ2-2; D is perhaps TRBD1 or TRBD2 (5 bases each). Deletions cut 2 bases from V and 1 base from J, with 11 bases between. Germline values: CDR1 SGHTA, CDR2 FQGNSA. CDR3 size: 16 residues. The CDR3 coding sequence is TGTGCCAGCAGCTTACGGGACGCATTGAACACCGGGGAGCTGTTTTTT. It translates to CASSLRDALNTGELFF.

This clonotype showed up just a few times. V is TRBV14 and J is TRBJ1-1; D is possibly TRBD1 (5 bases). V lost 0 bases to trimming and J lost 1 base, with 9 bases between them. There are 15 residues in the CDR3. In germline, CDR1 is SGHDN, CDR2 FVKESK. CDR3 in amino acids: CASSQEQVQNTEAFF. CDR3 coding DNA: TGTGCCAGCAGCCAAGAACAGGTCCAGAACACTGAAGCTTTCTTT.